The sequence of this T cell receptor beta chain was determined in a study of cytomegalovirus exposure and HLA in healthy donors. Study-wide findings and caveats: Rarity characterized most TCR sequences, yet some public TCRs appeared in many donors.

The PCR made use of 60 Vbeta and 13 Jbeta primers. TCRdb's table, derived via immunoSEQ multiplex PCR, lists solely in-frame clones and lacks some. The sample includes approximately 160,000 clones, more than 65% seen only once; the top ten take less than 3.5%. Trimming removed 6 bases from V and 6 bases from J; junction bases left unmatched: 10. The CDR3 contains 14 residues. Germline CDR1 is KGHSH and CDR2 is LQKENI. Concerning this clone: Its specificity is not known.

This cohort consisted of healthy bone marrow donors. Sampled while nominally healthy, donors likely had unrecorded immune exposures. V usage is TRBV18 and J usage is TRBJ1-2; 7 nucleotides agree with TRBD1. The receptor was isolated from a woman aged 35 to 49 in good health and CMV-seropositive. The sample taken for sequencing was PBMCs. The CDR3 spells CASSLIQGLDGYTF. CDR3 sequence (DNA): TGTGCCAGCTCTCTAATACAGGGGCTGGATGGCTACACCTTC. Using reference TRBV18 and TRBJ1-2 for the parts outside the CDR3, the full variable domain is NAGVMQNPRHLVRRRGQEARLRCSPMKGHSHVYWYRQLPEEGLKFMVYLQKENIIDESGMPKERFSAEFPKEGPSILRIQQVVRGDSAAYFCASSLIQGLDGYTFGSGTRLTVV.